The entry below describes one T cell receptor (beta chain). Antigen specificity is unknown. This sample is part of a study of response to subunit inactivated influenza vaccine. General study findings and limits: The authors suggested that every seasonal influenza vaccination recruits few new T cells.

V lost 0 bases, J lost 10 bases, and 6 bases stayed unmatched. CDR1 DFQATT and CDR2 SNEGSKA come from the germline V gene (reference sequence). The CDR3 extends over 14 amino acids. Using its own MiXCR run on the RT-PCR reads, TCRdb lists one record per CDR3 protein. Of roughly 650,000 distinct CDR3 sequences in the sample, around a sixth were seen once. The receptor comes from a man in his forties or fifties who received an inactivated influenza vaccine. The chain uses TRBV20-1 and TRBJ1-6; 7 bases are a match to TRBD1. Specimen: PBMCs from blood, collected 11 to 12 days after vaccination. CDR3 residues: CSARELTGSSPLHF. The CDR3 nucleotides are TGCAGTGCTAGAGAACTGACAGGGTCCTCACCCCTCCACTTT.